The T cell receptor (beta chain) described here comes from a study of read filtering for tumor transcriptome and immune sequencing. About the study: Mean patient age was roughly 66 years, range roughly 40 to 85; around 17 male, around 15 female.

This library used roughly 400 ng RNA and molecular barcoded adaptors spanning alpha/delta and beta/gamma chains. From the reads, TCRdb called clonotypes with MiXCR, one entry per CDR3 protein. The sample has 120,000 or so distinct CDR3 sequences, 10% to 15% seen once. With 4 bases removed from V and 0 bases from J, the gap between germline ends came to 7 bases. Germline CDR1 SQVTM, CDR2 ANQGSEA. The CDR3 runs to 14 residues. This clonotype was counted at least ten times. Sequenced input: a population of CD138-negative cells sorted from bone marrow. This chain connects TRBV29-1 to TRBJ2-6; no clear D gene. This sequence was found in a donor aged 40 or over with multiple myeloma. DNA for the CDR3: TGCAGCGTTGTGGAACCCTCTGGGGCCAACGTCCTGACTTTC. It codes for CSVVEPSGANVLTF. The full variable domain, with the rest looked up from reference TRBV29-1 and TRBJ2-6, is SAVISQKPSRDICQRGTSLTIQCQVDSQVTMMFWYRQQPGQSLTLIATANQGSEATYESGFVIDKFPISRPNLTFSTLTVSNMSPEDSSIYLCSVVEPSGANVLTFGAGSRLTVL.